A single sample gave rise to the 9 T cell receptor beta chains below, sequenced in a study of CD8+CD57+ T cells in acquired aplastic anemia. Both TCR beta VDJ combination and CDR3 sequence profiling were carried out. Genomic DNA was the template for this profiling. TCRdb re-called the reads through MiXCR, storing one row per CDR3 protein. This sample carries hundreds of thousands of distinct CDR3 sequences, about two thirds of them seen once, and the ten largest clones take around 4%. The sample consisted of sorted CD4+, CD8+, or CD8+CD57+ T cells (not recorded which) from PBMCs. The source is a human donor in good health, serving as a control.

J is TRBJ1-3 and V is TRBV24-1; D may be TRBD1 (5 bases). Germline V gene data show CDR1 as KGHDR and CDR2 as SFDVKD. V lost 4 bases and J lost 3, with 18 bases in between. CDR3 size: 17 residues. CDR3: CATSDPSGGTCGNTIYF. In DNA form, the CDR3 reads TGTGCCACCAGTGACCCAAGCGGGGGAACCTGTGGAAACACCATATATTTT.

The chain carries TRBV2 and TRBJ1-2; D is perhaps TRBD1 (5 bases). The CDR3 runs 13 residues. V was shortened by 9 bases and J by 4 bases, with 15 bases between the two germline ends. Germline V CDR1 and CDR2: SNHLY, FYNNEI. The CDR3 protein is CASNGWGTYGYTF. The DNA for the CDR3 is TGTGCCAGTAACGGTTGGGGGACCTATGGCTACACCTTC.

This clonotype has a count of ten or more. The chain recombines TRBV6-5 with TRBJ1-5, with 10 bases matching TRBD1. This CDR3 comprises 15 residues. Germline CDR1 MNHEY, CDR2 SVGAGI. V lost 4 bases, J lost 4 bases, and 4 bases stayed unmatched. CDR3 in DNA: TGTGCCAGCAGTTCGACAGGGGGCCATAATCAGCCCCAGCATTTT. It translates to CASSSTGGHNQPQHF.

This clonotype turned up a few times. The chain couples TRBV15 to TRBJ1-2; the match to TRBD1 covers 7 bases. The CDR3 runs to 14 residues. Germline V CDR1 and CDR2: LNHNV, YYDKDF (reference sequence). The V segment lost 1 base and the J segment 2 bases; nucleotides outside the gene matches: 1. The CDR3 loop is CATSRVGQNYGYTF. The CDR3 region has the DNA TGTGCCACCAGCAGAGTGGGACAGAACTATGGCTACACCTTC.

This clonotype was observed at least ten times. The gene calls are TRBV9 and TRBJ1-5; D call uncertain. The CDR3 length is 14 residues. From germline, CDR1 is SGDLS and CDR2 YYNGEE. V shed 9 bases and J shed 4 bases, with 17 bases lying between them. CDR3 residues: CANPAFKLNQPQHF. The CDR3 region has the DNA TGTGCCAACCCCGCTTTCAAATTGAATCAGCCCCAGCATTTT. The complete variable domain, with remaining parts taken from reference TRBV9 and TRBJ1-5, reads DSGVTQTPKHLITATGQRVTLRCSPRSGDLSVYWYQQSLDQGLQFLIQYYNGEERAKGNILERFSAQQFPDLHSELNLSSLELGDSALYFCANPAFKLNQPQHFGDGTRLSIL.

In DNA, the CDR3 is TGTGCCAGCAGTGTCAAAGGGGGGGGCTATACAGCTTTCTTT. Encoded protein: CASSVKGGGYTAFF. The chain employs TRBV9 and TRBJ1-1; D might be TRBD1 (6 bases). The length of the CDR3 is 14 residues. V was cut by 5 bases and J by 10 bases, with 21 bases left in between. In germline, CDR1 is SGDLS, CDR2 YYNGEE.

The chain links TRBV15 to TRBJ1-5; D is perhaps TRBD1 (5 bases). The CDR3 is 15 amino acids. V gave up 1 base and J gave up 2 bases, with 9 bases separating them. The V gene's germline CDR1 is LNHNV and CDR2 YYDKDF (reference sequence). CDR3 loop: CATSRGGAGNQPQHF. In DNA, the CDR3 is TGTGCCACCAGCAGAGGGGGCGCTGGCAATCAGCCCCAGCATTTT. Filled out from reference TRBV15 and TRBJ1-5, the complete variable domain reads DAMVIQNPRYQVTQFGKPVTLSCSQTLNHNVMYWYQQKSSQAPKLLFHYYDKDFNNEADTPDNFQSRRPNTSFCFLDIRSPGLGDTAMYLCATSRGGAGNQPQHFGDGTRLSIL.

The J gene is TRBJ2-7, the V gene TRBV20-1; D is perhaps TRBD1 or TRBD2 (5 bases each). CDR3 length equals 12 residues. The V gene lost 5 bases and the J gene lost 6 bases, with 14 bases spanning the gap. The V gene's germline CDR1 is DFQATT and CDR2 SNEGSKA (reference sequence). The CDR3 DNA reads TGCAGTGCTGGCGAGGGAGACAGCGAGCAGTACTTC. Translated, it gives CSAGEGDSEQYF.

As regards this clonotype: The conserved phenylalanine or tryptophan normally closing the CDR3 is absent here, so this likely arose from a read error. The DNA is omitted, as the CDR3 cannot be located on it reliably, and the CDR3 follows TCRdb's listing. This chain connects TRBV19 to TRBJ2-7; the table's TRBD1 call for D was not verified on the DNA. Counting both end residues, the CDR3 totals 14 amino acids. Germline loops: CDR1 LNHDA, CDR2 SQIVND (reference sequence). CDR3 sequence reads: CASTTGRPAISPSI.